This entry features one TCR beta chain sequence. The target antigen is unknown. The data originate from a study of shared clonotypes between healthy human individuals. Study-wide results and caveats: Rarefaction curves obtained for sorted subsets showed sequencing incomplete despite large depth.

Trimming cost V 3 bases and J 6 bases, with 15 bases left between them. CDR1 SGHTA and CDR2 FQGNSA come from the germline V gene. There are 15 residues in the CDR3. Repertoires were generated with immunoSEQ multiplex PCR, while TCRdb's copy carries only in-frame clones and drops some. The profile covers about 2,200,000 clones, with about 93% appearing a single time and approximately 1.7% taken by the ten largest. Positively selected for CCR7, the CD45RO-negative cells used as naive CD8 cells excluded terminally differentiated effector memory CD45RA+ cells. The chain combines TRBV7-2 with TRBJ2-1; D is perhaps TRBD2 (5 bases). This clonotype was obtained from a man between 18 and 29 years old in good health. Some clones in this sample may be carry-over from other donors' samples. Sequencing was performed on naive CD8+ T cells from PBMCs. The CDR3 nucleotides read TGTGCCAGCAGCTTTTTCCCCAGCGGCCTCAATGAGCAGTTCTTC. The encoded protein is CASSFFPSGLNEQFF.